The 7 T cell receptor beta chains reported below all come from one sample, sequenced in a study of cytomegalovirus exposure and HLA in healthy donors. The PCR had 60 Vbeta and 13 Jbeta primers. Clones were read by immunoSEQ multiplex PCR, and TCRdb kept only the in-frame ones, dropping some. The table lists 100,000 to 120,000 clones, over 65% of them singletons. Sequenced input: PBMCs. The receptors come from a woman in her thirties or forties in good health and CMV-seropositive.

The rearrangement uses TRBV5-1 and TRBJ2-3; TRBD2 matches 7 bases. The CDR3 sequence is 14 residues long. V lost 0 bases to trimming and J lost 6 bases; unmatched junction nucleotides: 4. CDR1 is SGHRS and CDR2 is YFSETQ in the germline V gene. CDR3: CASSLEGGPDTQYF. For the CDR3, the DNA is TGCGCCAGCAGCTTGGAGGGAGGGCCGGATACGCAGTATTTT. Full variable domain (outside the CDR3, taken from reference TRBV5-1 and TRBJ2-3): KAGVTQTPRYLIKTRGQQVTLSCSPISGHRSVSWYQQTPGQGLQFLFEYFSETQRNKGNFPGRFSGRQFSNSRSEMNVSTLELGDSALYLCASSLEGGPDTQYFGPGTRLTVL.

The rearrangement joins TRBV21-1 to TRBJ2-1; TRBD2 reflects the table's D call only, with no check against the DNA. TRBV21-1 is a recognized pseudogene. The CDR3 covers 14 residues. The CDR3 is CASSKTGTTNEQFF. Here the CDR3 DNA reads TGTGCCAGCAGCAAAACGGGTACTACCAATGAGCAGTTCTTC.

The chain is built from TRBV7-6 and TRBJ2-7, with 8 bases matching TRBD1. The CDR3 is made up of 19 amino acids. Germline V lookup: CDR1 SGHVS, CDR2 FNYEAQ. J gave up 5 bases and V 6 bases, and 24 bases lay outside the gene matches. The chain's CDR3 is CASSIRPPTGVMRSHEQYF. In DNA, the CDR3 is TGTGCCAGCAGTATCCGCCCCCCGACAGGGGTCATGCGCAGCCACGAGCAGTACTTC.

This chain connects TRBV5-5 to TRBJ2-1; 8 nucleotides line up with TRBD2. Germline loops: CDR1 SGHKS, CDR2 YYEKEE (reference sequence). V was pared by 4 bases and J by 4 bases, with 7 bases of the junction left unmatched. CDR3 size: 15 residues. The CDR3 region has the DNA TGTGCCAGCAGCCAAGATCCGGGGGGGTACAATGAGCAGTTCTTC. Protein sequence: CASSQDPGGYNEQFF.

The CDR3 region is CASSPGSQGYNEQFF. In DNA, the CDR3 is TGTGCCAGCAGCCCCGGGTCCCAGGGTTACAATGAGCAGTTCTTC. The chain recombines TRBV7-2 with TRBJ2-1; D is possibly TRBD1 (5 bases). The CDR3 runs to 15 residues. Trimming removed 5 bases from V and 4 bases from J, with 15 bases in between. The germline V gene encodes CDR1 SGHTA and CDR2 FQGNSA.

The V gene is TRBV18, the J gene TRBJ2-2, with 7 bases aligning to TRBD2. The length of the CDR3 is 16 residues. Germline V gene sequence: CDR1 KGHSH, CDR2 LQKENI. V lost 0 bases to trimming and J lost 2 bases; unmatched junction nucleotides: 3. CDR3 sequence reads: CASSPPAAGNTGELFF. The DNA of the CDR3 is TGTGCCAGCTCACCACCGGCAGCGGGAAACACCGGGGAGCTGTTTTTT.

This clone has only a few counts. This chain joins TRBV27 and TRBJ2-6, with TRBD1 identical over 8 bases. J was trimmed by 3 bases and V by 4 bases; bases with no gene match: 5. CDR1 is MNHEY and CDR2 is SMNVEV in the germline V gene (reference sequence). The CDR3 spans 16 residues. This CDR3 is CASSSQGAVGANVLTF. CDR3 nucleotide sequence: TGTGCCAGCAGTTCCCAGGGGGCGGTTGGGGCCAACGTCCTGACTTTC.